This T cell receptor beta chain was identified during a study of blood T cell repertoires in COVID-19. Study overall: Acute and convalescent COVID-19 samples came from the United States, Italy and Spain. Sources were T cells, B-cell-depleted T cells, or PBMCs; the material itself was cDNA or gDNA.

In the original processing: Amplification of reference gene primers provided the estimated nucleated cell counts. The repertoire was sequenced with immunoSEQ multiplex PCR; TCRdb's copy has only in-frame clones and lacks some. V, J and clone size were drawn from that table, and D and trimming were deduced from the DNA. The sample includes over 70,000 clones, more than 80% seen only once; the top ten take about 4.6%. CDR3 length equals 12 residues. V shed 7 bases, J shed 1 base, and the junction held 0 bases outside the gene matches. The rearrangement uses TRBV12-3 or TRBV12-4 and TRBJ1-1, with TRBD1 matching 7 bases. The sequenced sample consisted of peripheral blood. The receptor comes from a man older than 75 with acute or convalescent COVID-19. CDR3 amino acids: CASNRGNTEAFF. Here the CDR3 DNA reads TGTGCCAGCAACAGGGGGAACACTGAAGCTTTCTTT.